This TCR beta chain was found in a study of T-cell memory formation after mild COVID-19. UMIs and sample barcodes were carried by the TCR alpha and TCR beta cDNA libraries that 5'RACE produced using constant-segment primers. MiXCR, run by TCRdb on the 5' RACE reads, gives a single entry per CDR3 protein. The table lists roughly 450,000 distinct CDR3 sequences, around a sixth of them singletons. The V and J ends lost 4 bases and 6 bases, in that order; junction bases with no gene match: 9. CDR3 length: 14 residues. Germline values: CDR1 SGHVS, CDR2 FNYEAQ. The receptor comes from an adult woman who had mild COVID-19 (a few samples of this study predate the infection). Cell type and time point are not known. The V call is TRBV7-6, the J call TRBJ2-7, with 7 positions matching TRBD1. Sequencing was carried out using PBMCs or a T cell subset sorted from them (not recorded which). The DNA for the CDR3 is TGTGCCAGCAGCTCCAAGACCTCAGGGGGCGAGCAGTACTTC. Its protein product is CASSSKTSGGEQYF.